This TCR beta chain was found in a study of regulatory T cells in long-lasting Graves disease. The J segment lost 2 bases and the V segment lost 0 bases, leaving 4 bases of the junction unmatched. The CDR3 runs 16 residues. Germline V lookup: CDR1 MNHEY, CDR2 SVGAGI. This clonotype has ten or more counts. Antigen specificity is unknown. Documented time point: newly diagnosed GD, antithyroid drugs for less than 3 months. RNA isolated from PBMCs was used to make the TCR library. Study results and caveats: Thyroid tissue was not sampled; only peripheral blood was. Less diverse TCR repertoires were seen in persistent Graves' patients than in newly diagnosed ones.

Arm-PCR of CDR3 regions with iRepertoire HTBI primers generated TCR beta libraries. Each CDR3 protein gets one entry after TCRdb re-called the multiplex PCR reads with MiXCR. The sample shows 350,000 to 450,000 distinct CDR3 sequences, 10% to 15% of them seen only once. This sample also appeared in a second study, on T cells in Graves' hyperthyroidism and ophthalmopathy. That paper adds: Using 13 V-J features, a model discriminated ophthalmopathy from stable hyperthyroidism.

The sample here was peripheral blood mononuclear cells (PBMCs), taken at new diagnosis, from a patient treated with antithyroid drugs. The clonotype originates from a woman between 18 and 29 years old with Graves disease. The V call is TRBV6-5, the J call TRBJ2-1; 7 bases map to TRBD2. The CDR3, as DNA: TGTGCCAGCAGTTACTCGTGGAGCGGGGCCTACAATGAGCAGTTCTTC. Encoded protein: CASSYSWSGAYNEQFF.